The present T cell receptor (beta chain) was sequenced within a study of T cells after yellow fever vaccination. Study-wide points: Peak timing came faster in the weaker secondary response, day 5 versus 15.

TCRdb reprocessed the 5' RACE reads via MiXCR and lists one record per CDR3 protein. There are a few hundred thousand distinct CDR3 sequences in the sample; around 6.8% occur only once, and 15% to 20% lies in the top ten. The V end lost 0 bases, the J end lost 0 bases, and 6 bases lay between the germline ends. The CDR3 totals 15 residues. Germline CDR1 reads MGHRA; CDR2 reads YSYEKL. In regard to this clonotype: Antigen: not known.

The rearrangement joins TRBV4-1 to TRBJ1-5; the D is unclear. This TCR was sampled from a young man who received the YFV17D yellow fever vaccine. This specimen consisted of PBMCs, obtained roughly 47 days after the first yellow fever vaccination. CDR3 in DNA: TGCGCCAGCAGCCAAGAGATGAATAGCAATCAGCCCCAGCATTTT. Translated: CASSQEMNSNQPQHF.